Below, 10 T cell receptor beta chains from the same sample are listed, as sequenced in a study of T-cell memory formation after mild COVID-19. Using its own MiXCR run on the 5' RACE reads, TCRdb lists one record per CDR3 protein. This repertoire shows about 420,000 distinct CDR3 sequences, 20% to 30% found once; its top ten account for around 13%. The specimen sequenced was PBMCs or a T cell subset sorted from them (not recorded which). These receptors originate from an adult woman who had mild COVID-19 (a few samples of this study predate the infection). Cell type and time point are not known.

About this clonotype: The junction and the germline gene differ at one end; a read error may be behind it. The chain recombines TRBV5-1 with TRBJ2-1, with a tentative D call TRBD2 (5 bases). Per the germline V gene, CDR1 is SGHRS and CDR2 is YFSETQ. The CDR3 has 15 amino acids. The CDR3 loop reads CASSPGLDTYNDQFF. The CDR3 DNA sequence: TGCGCCAGCAGCCCCGGACTTGATACCTACAATGATCAGTTCTTC.

This chain joins TRBV12-3 or TRBV12-4 and TRBJ2-1; 8 bases agree with TRBD2. CDR3 length: 15 amino acids. After removal of 2 bases from V and 8 bases from J, the junction contained 8 bases not matched to a gene. The CDR3 spells CASSLQRGTSHEQFF. CDR3 in DNA: TGTGCCAGCAGTTTACAGCGGGGGACGTCGCATGAGCAGTTCTTC.

This chain links TRBV20-1 with TRBJ2-7; D ambiguous. This CDR3 is 12 amino acids long. V shed 0 bases and J shed 5 bases, with 8 bases lying between them. Germline V lookup: CDR1 DFQATT, CDR2 SNEGSKA (reference sequence). The CDR3 protein is CSAREGPDEQYF. In nucleotides, the CDR3 is TGCAGTGCTAGAGAAGGACCAGACGAGCAGTACTTC.

This chain links TRBV5-5 with TRBJ1-2; 7 positions match TRBD1. CDR3 length: 15 amino acids. Germline V gene lookup returns CDR1 SGHKS and CDR2 YYEKEE (reference sequence). After removal of 0 bases from V and 4 bases from J, the junction contained 6 bases not matched to a gene. CDR3 sequence: CASSLEKGQVYGYTF. The CDR3 region has the DNA TGTGCCAGCAGCTTGGAGAAAGGACAGGTCTATGGCTACACCTTC.

Here the CDR3 reads CASRRTVSGANVLTF. CDR3 DNA: TGTGCCAGCAGACGGACAGTGTCTGGGGCCAACGTCCTGACTTTC. The chain links TRBV7-8 to TRBJ2-6, with D perhaps matching TRBD1 (6 bases). The CDR3 is 15 amino acids. Trimming removed 6 bases at V and 1 base at J, with 10 bases between. Germline V gene data show CDR1 as SGHVS and CDR2 as FQNEAQ.

The CDR3 spells CASRHTSGGSGELFF. Here the CDR3 DNA reads TGTGCCAGCAGACATACCTCGGGGGGCTCCGGGGAGCTGTTTTTT. The J gene is TRBJ2-2, the V gene TRBV28; D is possibly TRBD2 (7 bases). V lost 6 bases to trimming and J lost 6 bases, with 17 bases between them. The CDR3 loop spans 15 amino acids. Germline-derived CDR1 and CDR2 are MDHEN and SYDVKM.

The chain uses TRBV4-2 and TRBJ2-7; D is undetermined. The CDR3 spans 11 residues. CDR1 is LGHNA, CDR2 YNFKEQ, per germline. Trimming removed 3 bases at V and 4 bases at J, with 4 bases between. The CDR3 DNA is TGTGCCAGCAGCCACCGATACGAGCAGTACTTC. Protein sequence: CASSHRYEQYF.

At least ten counts were recorded for this clonotype. This chain connects TRBV2 to TRBJ2-1; D perhaps matches TRBD1 (6 bases). The CDR3 is 14 amino acids. The germline gives CDR1 SNHLY, CDR2 FYNNEI. Trimming shortened V by 7 bases and J by 12 bases, and 22 bases separated the two germline ends. The CDR3 region is CASIVSGPLQGQFF. The CDR3 DNA follows: TGTGCCAGCATAGTAAGCGGCCCCCTACAGGGGCAGTTCTTC.

This clonotype turned up a few times. This rearrangement joins TRBV5-1 to TRBJ2-1; tentative D call: TRBD1 (5 bases). CDR3 length: 14 amino acids. V dropped 4 bases and J dropped 8 bases, with 16 bases sitting between them. Germline CDR1 reads SGHRS; CDR2 reads YFSETQ. CDR3 sequence reads: CASSPDSFKDEQFF. CDR3 bases: TGCGCCAGCAGCCCTGACAGTTTCAAGGATGAGCAGTTCTTC.

This clonotype has just a few counts. DNA of the CDR3: TGTGCCAGCAGTGACTCCTTTCGGGCTAGCGGGGACACAGATACGCAGTATTTT. Amino acids: CASSDSFRASGDTDTQYF. The V call is TRBV2, the J call TRBJ2-3; 9 nucleotides align to TRBD2. Unmatched junction bases numbered 12, after V lost 3 bases and J lost 2 bases. Germline assignment: CDR1 SNHLY and CDR2 FYNNEI. The CDR3 length is 18 residues. The full variable domain, rest sourced from reference TRBV2 and TRBJ2-3, is EPEVTQTPSHQVTQMGQEVILRCVPISNHLYFYWYRQILGQKVEFLVSFYNNEISEKSEIFDDQFSVERPDGSNFTLKIRSTKLEDSAMYFCASSDSFRASGDTDTQYFGPGTRLTVL.